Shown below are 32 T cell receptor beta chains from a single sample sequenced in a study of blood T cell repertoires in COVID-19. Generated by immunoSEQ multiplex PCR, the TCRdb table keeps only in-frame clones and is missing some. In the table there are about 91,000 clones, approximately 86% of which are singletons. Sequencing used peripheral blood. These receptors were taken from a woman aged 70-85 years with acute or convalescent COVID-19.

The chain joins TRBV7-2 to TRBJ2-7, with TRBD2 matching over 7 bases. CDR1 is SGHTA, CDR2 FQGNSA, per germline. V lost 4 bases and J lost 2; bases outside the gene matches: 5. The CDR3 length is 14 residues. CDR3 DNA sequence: TGTGCCAGCAGCTCGAGGGGAGGGGCCTACGAGCAGTACTTC. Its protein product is CASSSRGGAYEQYF.

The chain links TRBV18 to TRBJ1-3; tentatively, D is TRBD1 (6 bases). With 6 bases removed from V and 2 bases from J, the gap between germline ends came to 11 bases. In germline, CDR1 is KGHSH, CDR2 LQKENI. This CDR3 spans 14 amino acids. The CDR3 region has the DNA TGTGCCAGCTCGCCCGGGACACCTGGAAACACCATATATTTT. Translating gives CASSPGTPGNTIYF. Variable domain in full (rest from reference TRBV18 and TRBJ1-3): NAGVMQNPRHLVRRRGQEARLRCSPMKGHSHVYWYRQLPEEGLKFMVYLQKENIIDESGMPKERFSAEFPKEGPSILRIQQVVRGDSAAYFCASSPGTPGNTIYFGEGSWLTVV.

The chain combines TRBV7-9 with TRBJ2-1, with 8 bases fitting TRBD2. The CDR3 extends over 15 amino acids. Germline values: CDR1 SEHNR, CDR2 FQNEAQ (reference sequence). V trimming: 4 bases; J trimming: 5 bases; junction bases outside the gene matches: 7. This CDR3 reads CASSSKRGRNNEQFF. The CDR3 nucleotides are TGTGCCAGCAGCTCTAAGCGGGGGAGAAACAATGAGCAGTTCTTC.

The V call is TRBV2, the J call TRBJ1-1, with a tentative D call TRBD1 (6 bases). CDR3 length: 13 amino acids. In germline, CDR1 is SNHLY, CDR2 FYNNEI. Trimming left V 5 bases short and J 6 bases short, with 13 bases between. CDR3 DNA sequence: TGTGCCAGCAGTCGAGCGGGGGCAGCTGAAGCTTTCTTT. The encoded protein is CASSRAGAAEAFF.

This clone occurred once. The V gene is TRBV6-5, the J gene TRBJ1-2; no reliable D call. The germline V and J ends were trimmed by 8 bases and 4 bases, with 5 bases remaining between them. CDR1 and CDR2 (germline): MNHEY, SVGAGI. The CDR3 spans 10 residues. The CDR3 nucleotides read TGTGCCAGCTTCAGCTATGGCTACACCTTC. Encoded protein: CASFSYGYTF.

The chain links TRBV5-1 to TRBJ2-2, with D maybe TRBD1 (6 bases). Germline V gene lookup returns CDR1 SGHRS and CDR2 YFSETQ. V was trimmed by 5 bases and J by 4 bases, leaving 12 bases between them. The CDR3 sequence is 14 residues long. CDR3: CASSSGTTTGELFF. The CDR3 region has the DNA TGCGCCAGCAGTTCCGGGACAACCACCGGGGAGCTGTTTTTT. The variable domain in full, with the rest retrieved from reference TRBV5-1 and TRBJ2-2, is KAGVTQTPRYLIKTRGQQVTLSCSPISGHRSVSWYQQTPGQGLQFLFEYFSETQRNKGNFPGRFSGRQFSNSRSEMNVSTLELGDSALYLCASSSGTTTGELFFGEGSRLTVL.

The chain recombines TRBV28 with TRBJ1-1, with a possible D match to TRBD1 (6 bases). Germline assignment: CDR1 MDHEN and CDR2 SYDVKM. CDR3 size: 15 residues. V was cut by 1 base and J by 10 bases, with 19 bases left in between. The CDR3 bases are TGTGCCAGCAGTTTATTTTCCGGGTGGGGGCTGGGAGCTTTCTTT. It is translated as CASSLFSGWGLGAFF. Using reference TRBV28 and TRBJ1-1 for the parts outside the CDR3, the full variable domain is DVKVTQSSRYLVKRTGEKVFLECVQDMDHENMFWYRQDPGLGLRLIYFSYDVKMKEKGDIPEGYSVSREKKERFSLILESASTNQTSMYLCASSLFSGWGLGAFFGQGTRLTVV.

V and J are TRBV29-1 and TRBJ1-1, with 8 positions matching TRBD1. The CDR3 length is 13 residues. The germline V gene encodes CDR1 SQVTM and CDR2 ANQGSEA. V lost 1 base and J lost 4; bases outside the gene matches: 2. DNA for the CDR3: TGCAGCGTTGAAGCACAGGGGGGCACTGAAGCTTTCTTT. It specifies CSVEAQGGTEAFF.

This chain's CDR3 is CAIRHTVTGDTQYF. The CDR3, as DNA: TGTGCCATCAGACACACTGTTACGGGAGATACGCAGTATTTT. This sequence joins TRBV10-3 and TRBJ2-3; D is undetermined. In germline, CDR1 is ENHRY, CDR2 SYGVKD. Trimming pared 6 bases from V and 5 bases from J, leaving 15 bases between. This CDR3 region has 14 residues.

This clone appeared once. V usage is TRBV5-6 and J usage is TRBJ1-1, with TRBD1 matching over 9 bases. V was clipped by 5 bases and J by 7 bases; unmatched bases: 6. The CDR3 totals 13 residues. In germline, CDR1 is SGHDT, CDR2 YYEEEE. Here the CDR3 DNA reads TGTGCCAGCAGACAACAGGGGGCAGGTGAAGCTTTCTTT. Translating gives CASRQQGAGEAFF. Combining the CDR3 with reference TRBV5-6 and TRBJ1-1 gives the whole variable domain DAGVTQSPTHLIKTRGQQVTLRCSPKSGHDTVSWYQQALGQGPQFIFQYYEEEERQRGNFPDRFSGHQFPNYSSELNVNALLLGDSALYLCASRQQGAGEAFFGQGTRLTVV.

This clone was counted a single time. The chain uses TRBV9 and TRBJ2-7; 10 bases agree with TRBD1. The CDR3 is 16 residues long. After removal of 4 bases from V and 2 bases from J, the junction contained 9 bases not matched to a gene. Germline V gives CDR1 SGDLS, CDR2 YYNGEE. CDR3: CASSRAGGQGPYEQYF. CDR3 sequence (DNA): TGTGCCAGCAGCCGTGCTGGGGGACAGGGGCCCTACGAGCAGTACTTC.

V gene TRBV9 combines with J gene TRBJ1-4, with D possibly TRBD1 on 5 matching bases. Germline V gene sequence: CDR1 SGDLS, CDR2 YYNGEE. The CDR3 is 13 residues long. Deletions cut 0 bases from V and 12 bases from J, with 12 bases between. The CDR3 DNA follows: TGTGCCAGCAGCGTAGGGCAGGGCCAAGAACTGTTTTTT. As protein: CASSVGQGQELFF.

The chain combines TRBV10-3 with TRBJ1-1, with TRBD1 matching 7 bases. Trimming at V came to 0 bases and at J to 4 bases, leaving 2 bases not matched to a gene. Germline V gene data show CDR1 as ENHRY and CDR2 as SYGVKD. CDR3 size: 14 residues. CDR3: CAISESTGTTEAFF. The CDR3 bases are TGTGCCATCAGTGAGTCGACAGGGACCACTGAAGCTTTCTTT.

The CDR3: CASSQQDRGANGYTF. CDR3 nucleotide sequence: TGTGCCAGCAGCCAGCAAGACAGGGGTGCTAATGGCTACACCTTC. V and J are TRBV14 and TRBJ1-2, with 8 bases that match TRBD1. Germline V gives CDR1 SGHDN, CDR2 FVKESK. The CDR3 is made up of 15 amino acids. With V trimmed by 3 bases and J by 6 bases, 9 bases remained unmatched.

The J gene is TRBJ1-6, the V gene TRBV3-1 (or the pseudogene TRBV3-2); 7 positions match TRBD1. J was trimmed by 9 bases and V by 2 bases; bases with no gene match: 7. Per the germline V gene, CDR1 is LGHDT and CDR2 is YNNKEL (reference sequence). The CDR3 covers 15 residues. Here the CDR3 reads CASSQRQGLGSPLHF. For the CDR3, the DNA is TGTGCCAGCAGCCAACGACAGGGTCTGGGTTCACCCCTCCACTTT.

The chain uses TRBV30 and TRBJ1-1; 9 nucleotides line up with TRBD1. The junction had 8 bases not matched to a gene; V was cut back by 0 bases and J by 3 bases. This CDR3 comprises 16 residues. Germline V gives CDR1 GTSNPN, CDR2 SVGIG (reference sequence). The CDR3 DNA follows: TGTGCCTGGAGTGTACCGGGACAGGGCAGGGACACTGAAGCTTTCTTT. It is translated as CAWSVPGQGRDTEAFF.

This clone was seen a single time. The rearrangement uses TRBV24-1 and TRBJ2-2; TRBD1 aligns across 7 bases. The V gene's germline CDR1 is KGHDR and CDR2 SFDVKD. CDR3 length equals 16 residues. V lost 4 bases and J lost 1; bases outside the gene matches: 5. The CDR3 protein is CATSDPGTENTGELFF. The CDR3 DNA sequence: TGTGCCACCAGTGACCCCGGGACAGAGAACACCGGGGAGCTGTTTTTT.

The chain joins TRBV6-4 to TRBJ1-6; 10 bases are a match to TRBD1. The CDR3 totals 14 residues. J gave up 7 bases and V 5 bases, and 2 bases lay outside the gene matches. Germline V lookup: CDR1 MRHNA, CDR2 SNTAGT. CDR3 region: CASSRDRGNSPLHF. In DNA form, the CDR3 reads TGTGCCAGCAGTCGGGACAGGGGAAATTCACCCCTCCACTTT.

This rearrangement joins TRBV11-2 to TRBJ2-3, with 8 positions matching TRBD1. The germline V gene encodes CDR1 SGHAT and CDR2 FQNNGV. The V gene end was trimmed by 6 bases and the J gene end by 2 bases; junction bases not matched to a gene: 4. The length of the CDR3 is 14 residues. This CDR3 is CASSPDRDTDTQYF. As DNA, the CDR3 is TGTGCCAGCAGTCCGGACAGGGACACAGATACGCAGTATTTT.

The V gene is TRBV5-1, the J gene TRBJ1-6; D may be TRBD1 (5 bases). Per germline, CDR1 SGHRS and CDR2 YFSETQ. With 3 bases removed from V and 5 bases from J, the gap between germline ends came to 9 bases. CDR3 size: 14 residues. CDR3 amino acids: CASSSQENNSPLHF. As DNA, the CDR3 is TGCGCCAGCAGCTCACAGGAAAATAATTCACCCCTCCACTTT.

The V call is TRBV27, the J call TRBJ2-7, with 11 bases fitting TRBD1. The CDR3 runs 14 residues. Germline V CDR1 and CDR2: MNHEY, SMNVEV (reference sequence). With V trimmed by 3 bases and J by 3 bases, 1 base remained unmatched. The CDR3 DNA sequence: TGTGCCAGCAGTTTTGGGACAGGGGGCTACGAGCAGTACTTC. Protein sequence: CASSFGTGGYEQYF.

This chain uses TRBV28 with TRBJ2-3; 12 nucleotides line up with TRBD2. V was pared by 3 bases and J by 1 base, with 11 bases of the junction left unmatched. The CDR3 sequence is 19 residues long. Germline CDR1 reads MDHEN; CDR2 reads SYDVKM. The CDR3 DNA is TGTGCCAGCAGTTTCCAGGCTCTAGCGGGAGGGCCGGGCACAGATACGCAGTATTTT. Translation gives CASSFQALAGGPGTDTQYF.

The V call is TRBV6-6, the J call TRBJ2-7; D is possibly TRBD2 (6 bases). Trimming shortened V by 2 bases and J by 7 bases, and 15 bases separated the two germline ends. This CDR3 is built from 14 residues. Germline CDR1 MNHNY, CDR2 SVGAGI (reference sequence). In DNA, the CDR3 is TGTGCCAGCAGTTACGCGGGACTCTCGGGGGAGCAGTACTTC. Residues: CASSYAGLSGEQYF.

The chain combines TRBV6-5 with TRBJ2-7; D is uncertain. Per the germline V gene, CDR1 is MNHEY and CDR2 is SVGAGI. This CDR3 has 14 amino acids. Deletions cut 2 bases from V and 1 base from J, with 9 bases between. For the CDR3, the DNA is TGTGCCAGCAGTTACAACACAGTGTCCTACGAGCAGTACTTC. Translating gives CASSYNTVSYEQYF.

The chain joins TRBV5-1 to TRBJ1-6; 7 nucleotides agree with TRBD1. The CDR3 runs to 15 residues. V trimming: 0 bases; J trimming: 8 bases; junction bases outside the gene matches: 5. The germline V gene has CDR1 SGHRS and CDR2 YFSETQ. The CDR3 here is CASSLAQGNHSPLHF. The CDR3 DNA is TGCGCCAGCAGCTTGGCACAGGGGAACCATTCACCCCTCCACTTT.

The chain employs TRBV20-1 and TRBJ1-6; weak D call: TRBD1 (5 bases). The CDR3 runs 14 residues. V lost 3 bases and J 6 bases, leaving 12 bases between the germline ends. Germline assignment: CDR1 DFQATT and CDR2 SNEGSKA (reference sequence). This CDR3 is CSASGRVGNSPLHF. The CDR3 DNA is TGCAGTGCTAGTGGCAGGGTGGGTAATTCACCCCTCCACTTT.

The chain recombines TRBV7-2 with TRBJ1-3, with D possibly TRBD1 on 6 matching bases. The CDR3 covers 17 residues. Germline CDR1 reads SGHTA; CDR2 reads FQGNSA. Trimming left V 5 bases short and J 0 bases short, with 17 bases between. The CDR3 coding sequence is TGTGCCAGCAGCACGGGACAACCGTCGACCTCTGGAAACACCATATATTTT. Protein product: CASSTGQPSTSGNTIYF. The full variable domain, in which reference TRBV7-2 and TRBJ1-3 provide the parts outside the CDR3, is GAGVSQSPSNKVTEKGKDVELRCDPISGHTALYWYRQSLGQGLEFLIYFQGNSAPDKSGLPSDRFSAERTGGSVSTLTIQRTQQEDSAVYLCASSTGQPSTSGNTIYFGEGSWLTVV.

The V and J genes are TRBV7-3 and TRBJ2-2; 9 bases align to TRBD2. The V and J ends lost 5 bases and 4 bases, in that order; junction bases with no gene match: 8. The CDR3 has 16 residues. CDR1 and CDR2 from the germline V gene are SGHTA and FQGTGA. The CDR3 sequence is CASSLRGSGGTGELFF. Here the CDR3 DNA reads TGTGCCAGCAGCCTACGAGGTAGCGGGGGCACCGGGGAGCTGTTTTTT.

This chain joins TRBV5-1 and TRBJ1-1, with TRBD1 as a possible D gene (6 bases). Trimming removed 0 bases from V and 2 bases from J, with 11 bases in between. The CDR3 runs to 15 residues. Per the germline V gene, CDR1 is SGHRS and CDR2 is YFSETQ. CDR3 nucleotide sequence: TGCGCCAGCAGCTTGGAAGGCAGGGGCAACACTGAAGCTTTCTTT. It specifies CASSLEGRGNTEAFF.

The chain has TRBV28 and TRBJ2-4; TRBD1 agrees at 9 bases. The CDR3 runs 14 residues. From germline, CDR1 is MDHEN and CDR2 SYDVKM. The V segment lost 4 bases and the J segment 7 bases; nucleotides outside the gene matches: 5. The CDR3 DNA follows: TGTGCCAGCAGTTCAAGACAGGGGGTCAACATTCAGTACTTC. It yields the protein CASSSRQGVNIQYF.

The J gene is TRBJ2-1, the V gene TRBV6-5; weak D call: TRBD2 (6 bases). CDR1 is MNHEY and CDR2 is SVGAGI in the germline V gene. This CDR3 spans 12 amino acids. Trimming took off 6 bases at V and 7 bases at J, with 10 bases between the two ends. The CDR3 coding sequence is TGTGCCAGCAGGGGTGGGGGGAATGAGCAGTTCTTC. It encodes CASRGGGNEQFF.

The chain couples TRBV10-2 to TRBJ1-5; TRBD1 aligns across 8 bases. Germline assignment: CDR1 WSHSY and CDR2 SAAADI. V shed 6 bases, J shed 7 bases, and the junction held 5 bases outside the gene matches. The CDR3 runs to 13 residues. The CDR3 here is CASSPGQAQPQHF. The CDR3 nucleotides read TGCGCCAGCAGCCCGGGACAGGCGCAGCCCCAGCATTTT.